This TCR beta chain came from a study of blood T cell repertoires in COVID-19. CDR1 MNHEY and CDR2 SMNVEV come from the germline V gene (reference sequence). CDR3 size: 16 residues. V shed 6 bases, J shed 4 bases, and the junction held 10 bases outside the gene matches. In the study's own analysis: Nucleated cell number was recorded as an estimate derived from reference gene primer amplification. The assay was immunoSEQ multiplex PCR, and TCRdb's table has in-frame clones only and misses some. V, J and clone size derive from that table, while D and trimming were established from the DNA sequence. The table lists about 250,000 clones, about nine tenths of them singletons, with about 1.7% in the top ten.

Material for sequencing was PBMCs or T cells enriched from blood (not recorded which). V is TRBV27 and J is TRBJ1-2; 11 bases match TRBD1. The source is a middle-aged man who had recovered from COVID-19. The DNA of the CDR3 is TGTGCCAGCAGACGTTCGGACAGGGGGCAGGGCTATGGCTACACCTTC. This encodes CASRRSDRGQGYGYTF.